A single sample gave rise to the 13 T cell receptor beta chains below, sequenced in a study of blood T cell repertoires in COVID-19. TCRdb's copy holds only in-frame clones and misses some; the assay was immunoSEQ multiplex PCR. The repertoire holds 150,000 to 200,000 clones, 75% to 90% seen once, with about 0.8% in the top ten. The sequenced sample consisted of PBMCs or T cells enriched from blood (not recorded which). The receptors were gathered from a woman aged 18 to 35 who had recovered from COVID-19.

The rearrangement joins TRBV18 to TRBJ2-5; no definite D call. Trimming removed 2 bases at V and 1 base at J, with 11 bases between. CDR3 length: 15 residues. From germline, CDR1 is KGHSH and CDR2 LQKENI. CDR3 amino acids: CASSPSWASQETQYF. The CDR3 DNA reads TGTGCCAGCTCACCATCTTGGGCTTCCCAAGAGACCCAGTACTTC. The whole variable domain, filled in from reference TRBV18 and TRBJ2-5, reads NAGVMQNPRHLVRRRGQEARLRCSPMKGHSHVYWYRQLPEEGLKFMVYLQKENIIDESGMPKERFSAEFPKEGPSILRIQQVVRGDSAAYFCASSPSWASQETQYFGPGTRLLVL.

The chain uses TRBV4-3 and TRBJ1-6; no clear D gene. The CDR3 runs to 14 residues. Trimming cost V 1 base and J 7 bases, with 8 bases left between them. The germline V gene encodes CDR1 LGHNA and CDR2 YSLEER. The CDR3 DNA is TGCGCCAGCAGCCAAGGGGCAGAGAATTCACCCCTCCACTTT. This codes for CASSQGAENSPLHF.

The sample holds one count of this clone. The chain recombines TRBV27 with TRBJ2-1, with D unresolved. The CDR3 sequence is 13 residues long. Germline CDR1 is MNHEY and CDR2 is SMNVEV (reference sequence). With 6 bases removed from V and 6 bases from J, the gap between germline ends came to 12 bases. In DNA, the CDR3 is TGTGCCAGCAGCCCACAAACGGGCAATGAGCAGTTCTTC. It yields the protein CASSPQTGNEQFF.

In DNA form, the CDR3 reads TGTGCCAGCAGTTTCCTCTCGGACAATGAGCAGTTCTTC. Encoded protein: CASSFLSDNEQFF. The rearrangement uses TRBV27 and TRBJ2-1; D is uncertain. This CDR3 is built from 13 residues. Germline assignment: CDR1 MNHEY and CDR2 SMNVEV (reference sequence). Trimming shortened V by 3 bases and J by 5 bases, and 8 bases separated the two germline ends.

The chain employs TRBV6-2 or TRBV6-3 and TRBJ2-7; 9 bases map to TRBD1. V dropped 5 bases and J dropped 7; count of bases not matched to a gene: 6. CDR1 and CDR2 from the germline V gene are MNHEY and SVGEGT. The CDR3 has 13 amino acids. The DNA for the CDR3 is TGTGCCAGCAGTCGGGACAGGGTGTGGGAGCAGTACTTC. Residues: CASSRDRVWEQYF.

The V gene is TRBV4-1, the J gene TRBJ2-7; TRBD2 is a possible D gene (7 bases). Germline V lookup: CDR1 MGHRA, CDR2 YSYEKL. V was shortened by 4 bases and J by 0 bases, with 13 bases between the two germline ends. The CDR3 consists of 15 residues. CDR3 loop: CASSPGGRSSYEQYF. In DNA form, the CDR3 reads TGCGCCAGCAGCCCGGGGGGCAGGAGCTCCTACGAGCAGTACTTC.

This chain links TRBV28 with TRBJ2-3; D is uncertain. CDR3 length: 16 amino acids. Germline V gene data show CDR1 as MDHEN and CDR2 as SYDVKM. V was clipped by 8 bases and J by 1 base, with 19 bases between them. Here the CDR3 reads CASSFFSAVRTDTQYF. In DNA, the CDR3 is TGTGCCAGCTCTTTCTTCAGCGCGGTCCGCACAGATACGCAGTATTTT.

The chain combines TRBV15 with TRBJ2-1, with a weak D call TRBD1 (5 bases). Germline assignment: CDR1 LNHNV and CDR2 YYDKDF (reference sequence). V dropped 0 bases and J dropped 12 bases, with 15 bases sitting between them. The CDR3 totals 14 residues. The DNA of the CDR3 is TGTGCCACCAGCAGAGATCAGAAGGGGATCGGGCAGTTCTTC. Amino acids: CATSRDQKGIGQFF.

This chain joins TRBV11-2 and TRBJ1-4; D unclear. CDR3 size: 14 residues. Germline V gene data show CDR1 as SGHAT and CDR2 as FQNNGV. Trimming pared 5 bases from V and 15 bases from J, leaving 22 bases between. CDR3 nucleotide sequence: TGTGCCAGCAGCCTAAGCGGGAGCCCGACGAAAATGTTTTTT. Protein product: CASSLSGSPTKMFF.

The CDR3 reads CAWSRGRYEQYF. Here the CDR3 DNA reads TGTGCCTGGAGTAGGGGGCGCTACGAGCAGTACTTC. This chain connects TRBV30 to TRBJ2-7; 7 bases map to TRBD1. Germline loops: CDR1 GTSNPN, CDR2 SVGIG (reference sequence). The ends lost 2 bases at V and 3 bases at J; junction bases unmatched: 1. CDR3 length: 12 residues. The whole variable domain, remainder taken from reference TRBV30 and TRBJ2-7, is SQTIHQWPATLVQPVGSPLSLECTVEGTSNPNLYWYRQAAGRGLQLLFYSVGIGQISSEVPQNLSASRPQDRQFILSSKKLLLSDSGFYLCAWSRGRYEQYFGPGTRLTVT.

V usage is TRBV29-1 and J usage is TRBJ2-1; 7 bases fit TRBD2. Germline CDR1 reads SQVTM; CDR2 reads ANQGSEA. The CDR3 is 16 amino acids. The J segment lost 2 bases and the V segment lost 0 bases, leaving 7 bases of the junction unmatched. The CDR3 region is CSVEDSAGVPYNEQFF. In DNA, the CDR3 is TGCAGCGTTGAAGATTCGGCGGGAGTACCCTACAATGAGCAGTTCTTC.

The chain carries TRBV7-3 and TRBJ2-2; 8 positions agree with TRBD1. J lost 4 bases, V lost 7 bases, and 5 bases had no gene match. The CDR3 sequence is 14 residues long. Looked up from germline, CDR1 is SGHTA and CDR2 is FQGTGA. The chain's CDR3 is CASNPTGGTGELFF. The DNA of the CDR3 is TGTGCCAGCAACCCTACAGGGGGCACCGGGGAGCTGTTTTTT.

The chain recombines TRBV6-5 with TRBJ2-3, with 9 positions matching TRBD1. The CDR3 runs 15 residues. V shed 6 bases, J shed 5 bases, and the junction held 9 bases outside the gene matches. Germline CDR1 reads MNHEY; CDR2 reads SVGAGI. CDR3: CASRLQGALVDTQYF. CDR3 bases: TGTGCCAGCAGGCTACAGGGGGCATTGGTAGATACGCAGTATTTT.